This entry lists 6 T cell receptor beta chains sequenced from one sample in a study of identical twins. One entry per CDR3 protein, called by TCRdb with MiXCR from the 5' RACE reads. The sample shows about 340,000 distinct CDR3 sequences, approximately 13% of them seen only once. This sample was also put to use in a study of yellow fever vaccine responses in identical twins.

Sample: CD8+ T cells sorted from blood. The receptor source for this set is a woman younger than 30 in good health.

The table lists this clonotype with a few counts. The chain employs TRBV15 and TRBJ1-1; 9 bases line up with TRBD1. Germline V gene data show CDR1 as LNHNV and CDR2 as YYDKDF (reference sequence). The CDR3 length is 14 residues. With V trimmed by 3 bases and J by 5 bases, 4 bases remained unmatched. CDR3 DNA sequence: TGTGCCACCAGCAGTGGGACAGGGAGAACTGAAGCTTTCTTT. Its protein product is CATSSGTGRTEAFF.

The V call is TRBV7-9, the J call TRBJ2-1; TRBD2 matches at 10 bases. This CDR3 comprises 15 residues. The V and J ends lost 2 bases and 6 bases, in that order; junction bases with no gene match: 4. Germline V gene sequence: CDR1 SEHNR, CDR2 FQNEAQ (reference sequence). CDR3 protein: CASSLLLAGANEQFF. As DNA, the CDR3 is TGTGCCAGCAGCTTACTGCTAGCGGGAGCCAATGAGCAGTTCTTC.

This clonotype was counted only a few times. This CDR3 is CASSQEFSYTDTQYF. The DNA of the CDR3 is TGTGCCAGCAGCCAAGAGTTCAGTTACACAGATACGCAGTATTTT. The V gene is TRBV3-1, the J gene TRBJ2-3; D gene unclear. CDR1 is LGHDT, CDR2 YNNKEL, per germline (reference sequence). The CDR3 extends over 15 amino acids. V lost 0 bases and J 2 bases, leaving 9 bases between the germline ends.

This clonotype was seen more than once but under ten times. The CDR3 loop reads CASGRGDEQFF. The CDR3 DNA follows: TGTGCCAGCGGCCGTGGGGATGAGCAGTTCTTC. The chain uses TRBV27 and TRBJ2-1, with D unclear. The CDR3 sequence is 11 residues long. V was cut by 8 bases and J by 8 bases, with 10 bases left in between. Germline V gene sequence: CDR1 MNHEY, CDR2 SMNVEV (reference sequence).

The DNA of the CDR3 is TGTGCCAGTAGTCATAGTAAACCCTCTGGGGCCAACGTCCTGACTTTC. Protein sequence: CASSHSKPSGANVLTF. The V and J genes are TRBV19 and TRBJ2-6; no clear D gene. The CDR3 spans 16 residues. Per the germline V gene, CDR1 is LNHDA and CDR2 is SQIVND (reference sequence). V was clipped by 5 bases and J by 0 bases, with 11 bases between them.

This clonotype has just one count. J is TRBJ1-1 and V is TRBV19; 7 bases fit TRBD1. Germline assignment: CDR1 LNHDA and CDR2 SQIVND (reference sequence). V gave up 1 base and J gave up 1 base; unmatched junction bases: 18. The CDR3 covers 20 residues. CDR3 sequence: CASSIGDHPRDSHGNTEAFF. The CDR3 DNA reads TGTGCCAGTAGTATAGGGGACCATCCCCGGGACAGCCATGGGAACACTGAAGCTTTCTTT.